This is a list of T cell receptor beta chains from one sample in a study of regulatory T cells in long-lasting Graves disease. TCRdb ran MiXCR on the multiplex PCR reads and lists one entry per CDR3 protein. The profile shows 350,000 to 450,000 distinct CDR3 sequences, approximately 12% of them singletons. The sample was also reused in another study, on T cells in Graves' hyperthyroidism and ophthalmopathy.

Sequenced material: peripheral blood mononuclear cells (PBMCs), taken at new diagnosis, from a patient treated with antithyroid drugs. The source is a woman aged 18-30 years with Graves disease. Each CDR3 is given with its conserved first and last residue. Fields, in order: D gene, V gene, clone size, CDR3 length, J gene, CDR3 DNA, CDR3 protein. D genes are given only for firm matches. The size field is filled for only some rows; it gives once, few, many or a size class.

d_gene: .
v_gene: TRBV10-3
abundance: few
len: 12
j_gene: TRBJ1-2
CDR3nt: TGTGCCGTCTACTGGGGAGGGGATGGCTACACCTTC
CDR3aa: CAVYWGGDGYTF

d_gene: .
v_gene: TRBV9
abundance: many
len: 14
j_gene: TRBJ1-2
CDR3nt: TGTGCCAGCAGCGTAGAAGGTGGGAAGTGGGGCTACACCTTC
CDR3aa: CASSVEGGKWGYTF

d_gene: TRBD1
v_gene: TRBV10-3
abundance: many
len: 15
j_gene: TRBJ1-4
CDR3nt: TGTGCCATCAGCGACCAATGGACAGGGCGTGAAAAACTGTTTTTT
CDR3aa: CAISDQWTGREKLFF

d_gene: .
v_gene: TRBV28
abundance: many
len: 15
j_gene: TRBJ2-3
CDR3nt: TGTGCCAGCAGCTTAGGACTATCCGGCACAGATACGCAGTATTTT
CDR3aa: CASSLGLSGTDTQYF

d_gene: .
v_gene: TRBV20-1
abundance: .
len: 15
j_gene: TRBJ2-1
CDR3nt: TGCAGTGCTAGAGATCCCACGAGACCCAGGGATGAGCAGTTCTTC
CDR3aa: CSARDPTRPRDEQFF

d_gene: .
v_gene: TRBV19
abundance: few
len: 12
j_gene: TRBJ2-1
CDR3nt: TGTGCCAGCGCCCAGGGGGGGGATGAGCAGTTCTTC
CDR3aa: CASAQGGDEQFF

d_gene: .
v_gene: TRBV7-9
abundance: few
len: 15
j_gene: TRBJ2-6
CDR3nt: TGTGCCAGCACGAAGGGGAATGCCGGGGCCAACGTCCTGACTTTC
CDR3aa: CASTKGNAGANVLTF

d_gene: .
v_gene: TRBV12-5
abundance: many
len: 15
j_gene: TRBJ1-3
CDR3nt: TGTGCTAGTGGTCCGGGGGAGTCCTCTGGAAACACCATATATTTT
CDR3aa: CASGPGESSGNTIYF

d_gene: .
v_gene: TRBV6-5
abundance: many
len: 14
j_gene: TRBJ1-5
CDR3nt: TGTGCCAGCAGTTACTGGACCTTCGATCAGCCCCAGCATTTT
CDR3aa: CASSYWTFDQPQHF

d_gene: .
v_gene: TRBV18
abundance: .
len: 15
j_gene: TRBJ2-5
CDR3nt: TGTGCCAGCTCACCTCTCTTGGGGGGTCAAGAGACCCAGTACTTC
CDR3aa: CASSPLLGGQETQYF

d_gene: .
v_gene: TRBV20-1
abundance: .
len: 13
j_gene: TRBJ1-4
CDR3nt: TGCAGTGCTAGGCAGCCAACTAATGAAAAACTGTTTTTT
CDR3aa: CSARQPTNEKLFF

d_gene: .
v_gene: TRBV11-1
abundance: many
len: 13
j_gene: TRBJ1-1
CDR3nt: TGTGCCAGCAGCTTAGTATCCGGCACTGAAGCTTTCTTT
CDR3aa: CASSLVSGTEAFF

d_gene: .
v_gene: TRBV20-1
abundance: many
len: 14
j_gene: TRBJ2-3
CDR3nt: TGCAGTGCTAGTCGTCAGATAAGCACAGATACGCAGTATTTT
CDR3aa: CSASRQISTDTQYF

d_gene: TRBD2
v_gene: TRBV20-1
abundance: few
len: 15
j_gene: TRBJ2-1
CDR3nt: TGCAGTGAGGGGTTAGCGGGAGGGCCTATGGATGAGCAGTTCTTC
CDR3aa: CSEGLAGGPMDEQFF

d_gene: .
v_gene: TRBV3-1
abundance: many
len: 13
j_gene: TRBJ2-5
CDR3nt: TGTGCCAGCAGCCAGGGGGTACGAGAGACCCAGTACTTC
CDR3aa: CASSQGVRETQYF

d_gene: TRBD2
v_gene: TRBV20-1
abundance: .
len: 16
j_gene: TRBJ2-7
CDR3nt: TGCAGTGCCTCCGGGACTAGCGGGTCGATCTCCTACGAGCAGTACTTC
CDR3aa: CSASGTSGSISYEQYF

d_gene: TRBD1
v_gene: TRBV15
abundance: .
len: 18
j_gene: TRBJ2-6
CDR3nt: TGTGCCACCAGCAGCTGGGGTGGAACAGGGGTCGGGGCCAACGTCCTGACTTTC
CDR3aa: CATSSWGGTGVGANVLTF

d_gene: .
v_gene: TRBV20-1
abundance: many
len: 14
j_gene: TRBJ2-1
CDR3nt: TGCAGTGCTAGAGACCCTGGAGGGTTGGATGAGCAGTTCTTC
CDR3aa: CSARDPGGLDEQFF

d_gene: .
v_gene: TRBV3-1
abundance: many
len: 13
j_gene: TRBJ1-2
CDR3nt: TGTGCCAGCAGCCTAGGGGCAGTCTATGGCTACACCTTC
CDR3aa: CASSLGAVYGYTF

d_gene: TRBD1
v_gene: TRBV24-1
abundance: many
len: 17
j_gene: TRBJ1-1
CDR3nt: TGTGCCACCAGTGACCCTTCGGCCGGGACAGGGGACACTGAAGCTTTCTTT
CDR3aa: CATSDPSAGTGDTEAFF

d_gene: .
v_gene: TRBV5-1
abundance: many
len: 14
j_gene: TRBJ2-5
CDR3nt: TGCGCCAGCAGCCCCACTAGGACGGAAGAGACCCAGTACTTC
CDR3aa: CASSPTRTEETQYF

d_gene: .
v_gene: TRBV5-4
abundance: .
len: 17
j_gene: TRBJ2-3
CDR3nt: TGTGCCAGCAGCTTTTATGGGCTGGGGTTAAGCACAGATACGCAGTATTTT
CDR3aa: CASSFYGLGLSTDTQYF

d_gene: .
v_gene: TRBV24-1
abundance: many
len: 13
j_gene: TRBJ2-3
CDR3nt: TGTGCCACCAGTGATTGGACCGGGGATACGCAGTATTTT
CDR3aa: CATSDWTGDTQYF

d_gene: .
v_gene: TRBV9
abundance: .
len: 14
j_gene: TRBJ2-1
CDR3nt: TGTGCCGGCAGCGTAAGGGGGTTTCACAATGAGCAGTTCTTC
CDR3aa: CAGSVRGFHNEQFF

d_gene: TRBD1
v_gene: TRBV28
abundance: many
len: 13
j_gene: TRBJ1-1
CDR3nt: TGTGCCAGCAAGGACAGGGGAAACACTGAAGCTTTCTTT
CDR3aa: CASKDRGNTEAFF

d_gene: .
v_gene: TRBV20-1
abundance: many
len: 14
j_gene: TRBJ1-1
CDR3nt: TGCAGTGCTTTAAAGACAGCCCTGAACACTGAAGCTTTCTTT
CDR3aa: CSALKTALNTEAFF

d_gene: TRBD1
v_gene: TRBV27
abundance: many
len: 14
j_gene: TRBJ1-6
CDR3nt: TGTGCCAGCAGTCCCGGGACAGCTAATTCACCCCTCCACTTT
CDR3aa: CASSPGTANSPLHF

d_gene: .
v_gene: TRBV7-2
abundance: .
len: 13
j_gene: TRBJ1-5
CDR3nt: TGTGCCAGCAGCTTACTAGGAGGACAGCCCCAGCATTTT
CDR3aa: CASSLLGGQPQHF

d_gene: .
v_gene: TRBV4-3
abundance: few
len: 17
j_gene: TRBJ2-1
CDR3nt: TGCGCCAGCAGCCAAGATCGTCGCAGGGATTCGTACAATGAGCAGTTCTTC
CDR3aa: CASSQDRRRDSYNEQFF

d_gene: .
v_gene: TRBV28
abundance: many
len: 20
j_gene: TRBJ2-2
CDR3nt: TGTGCCAGCAGCTCTCCGCGCGGGCATAGACAGGCCACGGGGACCGGGGAGCTGTTTTTT
CDR3aa: CASSSPRGHRQATGTGELFF

d_gene: .
v_gene: TRBV27
abundance: .
len: 12
j_gene: TRBJ1-1
CDR3nt: TGTGCCAGCAGTTCCTTTAACACTGAAGCTTTCTTT
CDR3aa: CASSSFNTEAFF

d_gene: .
v_gene: TRBV27
abundance: many
len: 13
j_gene: TRBJ2-7
CDR3nt: TGTGCCAGCAGTCCCCCGTGGGGCGCCGAGCAGTACTTC
CDR3aa: CASSPPWGAEQYF

d_gene: .
v_gene: TRBV7-9
abundance: few
len: 12
j_gene: TRBJ2-2
CDR3nt: TGTGCCAGCCTTCGGAACACCGGGGAGCTGTTTTTT
CDR3aa: CASLRNTGELFF

d_gene: .
v_gene: TRBV4-1
abundance: .
len: 13
j_gene: TRBJ1-5
CDR3nt: TGCGCCAGCAGCGGCGACCCACGGGAGCCCCAGCATTTT
CDR3aa: CASSGDPREPQHF

d_gene: TRBD2
v_gene: TRBV12-3/TRBV12-4
abundance: many
len: 15
j_gene: TRBJ2-3
CDR3nt: TGTGCCAGCAGTTGGACTAGCGTGGTGACAGATACGCAGTATTTT
CDR3aa: CASSWTSVVTDTQYF

d_gene: .
v_gene: TRBV27
abundance: .
len: 13
j_gene: TRBJ2-7
CDR3nt: TGTGCCAGCAGTTTAATTCCCGACTACGAGCAGTACTTC
CDR3aa: CASSLIPDYEQYF

d_gene: .
v_gene: TRBV19
abundance: few
len: 13
j_gene: TRBJ2-4
CDR3nt: TGTGCCAGTATGGGAGGTACGGCGAACATTCAGTACTTC
CDR3aa: CASMGGTANIQYF

d_gene: TRBD2
v_gene: TRBV19
abundance: .
len: 16
j_gene: TRBJ2-1
CDR3nt: TGTGCCAGTAGTATAGTAGGCGGGGGAACCTACAATGAGCAGTTCTTC
CDR3aa: CASSIVGGGTYNEQFF

d_gene: .
v_gene: TRBV27
abundance: .
len: 15
j_gene: TRBJ1-1
CDR3nt: TGTGCCAGCACTAGAGGTGCCAGCAAGAACACTGAAGCTTTCTTT
CDR3aa: CASTRGASKNTEAFF

d_gene: TRBD2
v_gene: TRBV30
abundance: many
len: 16
j_gene: TRBJ2-1
CDR3nt: TGTGCCTGGAGTCTTGGACTAGCGGGAGTTCAAAATGAGCAGTTCTTC
CDR3aa: CAWSLGLAGVQNEQFF

d_gene: TRBD2
v_gene: TRBV24-1
abundance: many
len: 17
j_gene: TRBJ2-3
CDR3nt: TGTGCCACCAGTGATCCACGTGGAGCGGGAGCTCAAGATACGCAGTATTTT
CDR3aa: CATSDPRGAGAQDTQYF

d_gene: .
v_gene: TRBV12-3/TRBV12-4
abundance: many
len: 15
j_gene: TRBJ1-5
CDR3nt: TGTGCCAGCAGTTTTCTTGCGGCAGGGCGTCAGCCCCAGCATTTT
CDR3aa: CASSFLAAGRQPQHF

d_gene: .
v_gene: TRBV4-2
abundance: many
len: 15
j_gene: TRBJ2-1
CDR3nt: TGTGCCAGCAGCCAAGACCCCAGCTCCTACAATGAGCAGTTCTTC
CDR3aa: CASSQDPSSYNEQFF